The entry that follows covers one TCR beta chain sequence. As yet, its antigen is unknown. This sample stems from a study of graft-versus-host responses after intestinal transplantation. Overall study context: Multivisceral, liver-intestinal, or isolated intestinal transplants were performed in recipients. Regarding the study as a whole: Graft-donor T cell macrochimerism in patients accompanied high graft-versus-host to host-versus-graft clonal ratios in allografts. Some GvH clones were seen earlier in gut or blood, suggesting intestinal origin.

Some clones are missing from TCRdb's copy, which holds only in-frame ones; the method was immunoSEQ multiplex PCR. This sample has approximately 130,000 clones, with roughly 92% found just once. This clonotype was sampled from a human donor who received an intestinal transplant. The sequences come from unstimulated CD4+ T cells sorted from spleen or lymph node cells, collected before intestinal transplant.

Here the CDR3 reads CAWSPREGLAGANEQFF. CDR3 DNA: TGTGCCTGGAGTCCCCGCGAGGGACTAGCGGGGGCAAATGAGCAGTTCTTC. J is TRBJ2-1 and V is TRBV30; 14 bases line up with TRBD2. The CDR3 length is 17 residues. CDR1 and CDR2 from the germline V gene are GTSNPN and SVGIG (reference sequence). J lost 7 bases, V lost 2 bases, and 10 bases had no gene match. Supplemented by reference TRBV30 and TRBJ2-1, the full variable domain reads SQTIHQWPATLVQPVGSPLSLECTVEGTSNPNLYWYRQAAGRGLQLLFYSVGIGQISSEVPQNLSASRPQDRQFILSSKKLLLSDSGFYLCAWSPREGLAGANEQFFGPGTRLTVL.